This T cell receptor (beta chain) was obtained from a study of CD4 and CD8 cells across lung adenocarcinoma regions. Via MiXCR, TCRdb re-called the PCR reads, giving one row per CDR3 protein. The sample contains roughly 6,500 distinct CDR3 sequences, approximately 49% of which appear only once. Trimming pared 4 bases from V and 2 bases from J, leaving 12 bases between. Germline loops: CDR1 SGHNT, CDR2 YYREEE (reference sequence). This CDR3 has 14 amino acids. As regards this clonotype: The CDR3 does not end in the conserved phenylalanine or tryptophan, so this is likely a read error.

Localized lung adenocarcinoma, a non-small cell lung cancer, affected the donors. The rearrangement uses TRBV5-4 and TRBJ2-5; D gene uncertain. The sequencing sample was made of CD8+ T cells from the center of a lung tumor. This clonotype originated in a female donor with lung adenocarcinoma. The CD4 and CD8 labels of this study may be unreliable. CDR3 nucleotides: TGTGCCAGCAGCCCCGTCCGAATTCAAGAGACCCAGTACTTG. It specifies CASSPVRIQETQYL.